This T cell receptor beta chain was found in a study of OX40 agonist ivuxolimab in advanced cancers. On the study more broadly: At 0.01 to 10 mg/kg, ivuxolimab was administered intravenously to patients every 2 weeks. Notes on the study in general: The 0.1-3.0 mg/kg partial responders had among the lowest clonal expansion. Nonresponders included some who also had low normalized T-cell clonal expansion.

The germline gives CDR1 MDHEN, CDR2 SYDVKM. V lost 2 bases, J lost 2 bases, and 10 bases lay in between. CDR3 length: 14 residues. About this clone itself: No antigen is known for it.

Assay used: immunoSEQ multiplex PCR; TCRdb lists only in-frame clones, some missing. The data show 55,000 to 70,000 clones, approximately 90% seen once. The material was CD4+ or CD8+ T cells sorted from blood, obtained in a trial of the OX40 agonist ivuxolimab. This chain links TRBV28 with TRBJ2-7; D is perhaps TRBD1 (6 bases). This receptor was taken from an adult with an advanced solid tumor such as melanoma, head and neck, liver or kidney cancer. CDR3 DNA sequence: TGTGCCAGCAGTTTACAAGGGACAACCTACGAGCAGTACTTC. As protein: CASSLQGTTYEQYF. Combining the CDR3 with reference TRBV28 and TRBJ2-7 gives the whole variable domain DVKVTQSSRYLVKRTGEKVFLECVQDMDHENMFWYRQDPGLGLRLIYFSYDVKMKEKGDIPEGYSVSREKKERFSLILESASTNQTSMYLCASSLQGTTYEQYFGPGTRLTVT.